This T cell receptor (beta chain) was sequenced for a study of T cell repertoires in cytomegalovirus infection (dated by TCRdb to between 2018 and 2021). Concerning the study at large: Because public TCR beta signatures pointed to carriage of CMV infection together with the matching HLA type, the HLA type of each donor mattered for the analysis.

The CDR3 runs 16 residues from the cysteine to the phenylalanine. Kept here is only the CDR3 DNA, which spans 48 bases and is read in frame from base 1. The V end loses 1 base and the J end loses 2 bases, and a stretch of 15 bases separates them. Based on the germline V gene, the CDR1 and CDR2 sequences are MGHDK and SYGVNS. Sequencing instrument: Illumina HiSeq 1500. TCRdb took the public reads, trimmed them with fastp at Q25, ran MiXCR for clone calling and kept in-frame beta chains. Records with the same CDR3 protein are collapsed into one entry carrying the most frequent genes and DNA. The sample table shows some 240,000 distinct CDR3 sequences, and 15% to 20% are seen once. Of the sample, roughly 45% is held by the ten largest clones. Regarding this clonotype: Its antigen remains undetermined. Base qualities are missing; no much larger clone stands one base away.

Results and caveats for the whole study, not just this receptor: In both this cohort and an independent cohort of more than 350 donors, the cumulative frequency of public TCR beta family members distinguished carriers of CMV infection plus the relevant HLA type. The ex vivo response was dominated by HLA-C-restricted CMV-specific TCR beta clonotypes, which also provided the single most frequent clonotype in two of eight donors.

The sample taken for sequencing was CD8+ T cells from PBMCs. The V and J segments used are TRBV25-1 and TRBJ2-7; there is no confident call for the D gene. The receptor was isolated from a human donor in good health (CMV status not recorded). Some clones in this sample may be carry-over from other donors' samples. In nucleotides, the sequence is TGTGCCAGCAGTGAATCTAAGGCAGAAAACCCCTACGAGCAGTACTTC. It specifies CASSESKAENPYEQYF.